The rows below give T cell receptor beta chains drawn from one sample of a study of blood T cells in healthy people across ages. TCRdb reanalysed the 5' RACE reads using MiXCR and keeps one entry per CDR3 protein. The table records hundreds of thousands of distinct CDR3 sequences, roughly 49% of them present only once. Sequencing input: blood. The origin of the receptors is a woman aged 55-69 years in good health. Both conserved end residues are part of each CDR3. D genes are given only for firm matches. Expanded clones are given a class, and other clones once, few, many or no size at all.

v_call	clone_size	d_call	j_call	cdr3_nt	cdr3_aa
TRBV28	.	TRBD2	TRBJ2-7	TGTGCCAGCACCCCTTCGGGAGGGCTATACGAGCAGTACTTC	CASTPSGGLYEQYF
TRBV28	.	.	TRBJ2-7	TGTGCCAGCAGTGAACCGGGACGGGGGTCCTCCTACGAGCAGTACTTC	CASSEPGRGSSYEQYF
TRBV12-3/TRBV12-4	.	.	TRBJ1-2	TGTGCCAGCAGTTTAGGATCACAGGGCGGCTATGGCTACACCTTC	CASSLGSQGGYGYTF
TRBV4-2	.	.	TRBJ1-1	TGTGCCAGCAGCCACTGGGGGCCGGGGCGCACTGAAGCTTTCTTT	CASSHWGPGRTEAFF
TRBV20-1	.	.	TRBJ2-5	TGCAGTGCTACAGGGGAGACCCAGTACTTC	CSATGETQYF
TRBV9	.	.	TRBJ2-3	TGTGCCAGCAGCGAAGAATCAGGGTTGGTGACAGATACGCAGTATTTT	CASSEESGLVTDTQYF
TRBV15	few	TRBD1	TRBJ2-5	TGTGCCACGACAGGGGGAGAGACCCAGTACTTC	CATTGGETQYF
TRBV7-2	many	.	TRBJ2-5	TGTGCCAGCAGCTTAGAGACGGTGCAAGAGACCCAGTACTTC	CASSLETVQETQYF
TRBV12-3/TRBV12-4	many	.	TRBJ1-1	TGTGCCAGCAGTTTCTTATGGACAGAGAGAAACACTGAAGCTTTCTTT	CASSFLWTERNTEAFF
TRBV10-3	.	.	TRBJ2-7	TGTGCCATCGGAGAACGGACCGCCCCTCGGGAGCAGTACTTC	CAIGERTAPREQYF
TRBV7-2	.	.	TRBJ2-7	TGTGCCAGCGGCTTAGGGGGACAACTCTACGAGCAGTACTTC	CASGLGGQLYEQYF
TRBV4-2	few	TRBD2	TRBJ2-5	TGTGCCAGCAGCCAAGTCCTAGCGGGAATAGGCCAAGAGACCCAGTACTTC	CASSQVLAGIGQETQYF
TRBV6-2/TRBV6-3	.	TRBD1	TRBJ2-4	TGTGCCAGCCCTATAGGACAGGAAGAAAACATTCAGTACTTC	CASPIGQEENIQYF
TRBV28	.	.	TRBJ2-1	TGTGCCAGCAGTGGCTCTAGTACCGGGACCGTATACAATGAGCAGTTCTTC	CASSGSSTGTVYNEQFF
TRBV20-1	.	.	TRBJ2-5	TGCAGTGCTAGAGATCAGAGTGAGCAGTACTTC	CSARDQSEQYF
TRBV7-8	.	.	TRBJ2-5	TGTGCCAGCAGCGGGGCGGACCAAGAGACCCAGTACTTC	CASSGADQETQYF
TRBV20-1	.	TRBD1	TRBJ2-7	TGCAGTGCTATCGTGGGGACAGGGGGCTACGAGCAGTACTTC	CSAIVGTGGYEQYF
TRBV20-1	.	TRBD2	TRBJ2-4	TGCAGTGCTAGAGATATGACACTACGGGGGGACATTCAGTACTTC	CSARDMTLRGDIQYF
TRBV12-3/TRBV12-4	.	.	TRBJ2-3	TGTGCCAGCAGTGGGGACAAGAATACAGATACGCAGTATTTT	CASSGDKNTDTQYF
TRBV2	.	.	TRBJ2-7	TGTGCCAGCAGTGAAGCGGGATGGCTGTACGAGCAGTACTTC	CASSEAGWLYEQYF
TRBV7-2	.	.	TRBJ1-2	TGTGCCAGCAGCTTACTCGGGCGGGACGTCTATGGCCACACCTTC	CASSLLGRDVYGHTF
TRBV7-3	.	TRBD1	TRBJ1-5	TGTGCCAGCAGCTTAGACGGGACAGGGAGGGATTACCAGCCCCAGCATTTT	CASSLDGTGRDYQPQHF
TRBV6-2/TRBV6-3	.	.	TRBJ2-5	TGTGCCAGCACTAAAGCGGACTACAATGAGCAGTACTTC	CASTKADYNEQYF
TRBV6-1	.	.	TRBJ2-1	TGTGTCAGCAACATAACCCCCAATGAGCAGTTCTTC	CVSNITPNEQFF
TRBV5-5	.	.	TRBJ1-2	TGTGCCAGCAGCCCCGGGACCTTCACAAACTATGGCTACACCTTC	CASSPGTFTNYGYTF
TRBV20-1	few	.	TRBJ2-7	TGCAGTGCTAGACCCGGGGGGCTGGCCTACAATGAGCAGTACTTC	CSARPGGLAYNEQYF
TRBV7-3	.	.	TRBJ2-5	TGTGCCAGCAGCCATGGAGGGCCGGGGGAGCAGTACTTC	CASSHGGPGEQYF
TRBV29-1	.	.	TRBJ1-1	TGCAGCGTTGAAGTAGGTCCCGGGAACACTGAAGCTTTCTTT	CSVEVGPGNTEAFF
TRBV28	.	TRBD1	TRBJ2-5	TGTGCCAGCAGTACGGGACAGGGGAATCGGGGCCAAGAGACCCAGTACTTC	CASSTGQGNRGQETQYF
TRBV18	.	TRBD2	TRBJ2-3	TGTGCCAGCTCACCAGAGCGGGAGATACAAGATACGCAGTATTTT	CASSPEREIQDTQYF
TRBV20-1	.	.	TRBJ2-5	TGCAGCGCATTCGAGTTTGAGGGAGGATCCTACAATGAGCAGTACTTC	CSAFEFEGGSYNEQYF
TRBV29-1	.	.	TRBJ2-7	TGCAGCGTCATCAAAGGGGGGGACTACAATGAGCAGTACTTC	CSVIKGGDYNEQYF
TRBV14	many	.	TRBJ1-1	TGTGCTAGCAGCCAAGACGTGAACACTGAAGCTTTCTTT	CASSQDVNTEAFF
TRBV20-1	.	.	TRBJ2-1	TGCAGTGCTAGAGATCCCGGGACGACCTACAATGAGCAGTTCTTC	CSARDPGTTYNEQFF
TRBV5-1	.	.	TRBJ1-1	TGCGCCAGCAGCTTAGAAGGGTTGCCGAACACTGAAGCTTTCTTT	CASSLEGLPNTEAFF
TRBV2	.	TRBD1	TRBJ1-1	TGTGCCAGCAGGTACACACGACAGGGGATCACTGAAGCTTTCTTT	CASRYTRQGITEAFF
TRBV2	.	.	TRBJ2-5	TGTGCCGGGAGGACGGATCAAGAGACCCAGTACTTC	CAGRTDQETQYF
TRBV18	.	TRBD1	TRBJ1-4	TGTGCCAGCTCCCAAACTCCGTACGGGACAGAGAATGAAAAACTGTTTTTT	CASSQTPYGTENEKLFF
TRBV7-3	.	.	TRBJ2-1	TGTGCCAGCAGCCCCGCGGGGACTTACAATGAGCAGTTCTTC	CASSPAGTYNEQFF
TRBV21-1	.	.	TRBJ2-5	TGTGCCAGCAGCCAGGGGTTGACGGGGCAAGAGACCCAGTACTTC	CASSQGLTGQETQYF
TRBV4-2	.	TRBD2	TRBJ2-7	TGTGCCAGCAGCCAGTCCCTAGCGGGGGTCTACGAGCAGTACTTC	CASSQSLAGVYEQYF
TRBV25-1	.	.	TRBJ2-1	TGTGCCAGCAGTGAGTCGGAGGCAAAACTTTACAATGAGCAGTTCTTC	CASSESEAKLYNEQFF
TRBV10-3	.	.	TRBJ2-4	TGTGCCATCGCCAAACAGGGTCCTCAGTACTTC	CAIAKQGPQYF
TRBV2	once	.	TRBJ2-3	TGTGCCAGCAGCGGACCCGCAGATACGCAGTATTTT	CASSGPADTQYF
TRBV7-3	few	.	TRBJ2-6	TGTGCCAGCAGCCCGCGGACAGAATCTGGGGCCAACGTCCTGACTTTC	CASSPRTESGANVLTF
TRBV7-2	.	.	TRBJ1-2	TGTGCCAGCAGCAAACCGTGGACGGGGAACTATGGCTACACCTTC	CASSKPWTGNYGYTF